This T cell receptor beta chain was identified during a study of tumor and adjacent non-tumor tissue in lung cancer. Study at large: Aged about 30 to 76 years, patients included fewer than 11 men and 5 women with stage I to III disease.

The library came from three nested PCR rounds adapted from ARM-PCR protocols. TCRdb independently ran MiXCR on the multiplex PCR reads; one entry per CDR3 protein. In the table there are over 110,000 distinct CDR3 sequences, around two thirds of which are singletons. Turning to this clonotype: Its antigen is unidentified. A clone one base away is much larger, so this may be a read error.

Whole-study findings and limits: Normal lung showed higher cumulative top 100 clone frequency than tumor. Tumor TCR diversity, when higher, was linked to shorter survival. Compared with tumor, normal lung showed significantly lower TCR diversity.

CDR1 and CDR2 (germline): GTSNPN, SVGIG (reference sequence). The CDR3 extends over 14 amino acids. No cell sorting was done before RNA was extracted from the tissue. Sequenced sample: lung tumor tissue. This clonotype was sampled from a man aged 55 to 69 with small cell lung cancer. This chain joins TRBV30 and TRBJ1-1, with D perhaps TRBD1 (5 bases). CDR3 residues: CSWKKFGGATEAFF. DNA of the CDR3: TGTTCCTGGAAAAAATTCGGGGGAGCGACTGAAGCTTTCTTT.